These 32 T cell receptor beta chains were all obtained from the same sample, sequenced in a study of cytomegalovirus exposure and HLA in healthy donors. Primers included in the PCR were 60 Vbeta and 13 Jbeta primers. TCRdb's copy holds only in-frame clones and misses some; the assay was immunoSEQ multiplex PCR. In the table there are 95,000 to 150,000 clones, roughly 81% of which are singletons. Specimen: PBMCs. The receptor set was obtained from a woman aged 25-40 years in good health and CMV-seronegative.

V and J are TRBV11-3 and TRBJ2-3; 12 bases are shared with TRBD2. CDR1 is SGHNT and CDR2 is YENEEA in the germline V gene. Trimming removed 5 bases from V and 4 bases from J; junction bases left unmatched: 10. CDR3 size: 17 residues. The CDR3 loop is CASSPWTSGTLADTQYF. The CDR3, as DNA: TGTGCCAGCAGCCCATGGACTAGCGGGACCCTCGCAGATACGCAGTATTTT.

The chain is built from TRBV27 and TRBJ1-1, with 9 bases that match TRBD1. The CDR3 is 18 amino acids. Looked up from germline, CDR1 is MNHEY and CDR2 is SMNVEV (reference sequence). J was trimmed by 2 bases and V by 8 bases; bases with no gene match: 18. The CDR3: CASENLGTGRKGNTEAFF. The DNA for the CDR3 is TGTGCCAGCGAAAACCTCGGGACAGGGCGGAAGGGAAACACTGAAGCTTTCTTT.

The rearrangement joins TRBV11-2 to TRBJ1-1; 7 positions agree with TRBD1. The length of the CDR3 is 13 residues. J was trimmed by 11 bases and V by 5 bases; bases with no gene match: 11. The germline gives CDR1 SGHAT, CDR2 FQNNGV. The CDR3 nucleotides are TGTGCCAGCAGCCCCGACAGGGAAAGGTATGCTTTCTTT. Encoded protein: CASSPDRERYAFF.

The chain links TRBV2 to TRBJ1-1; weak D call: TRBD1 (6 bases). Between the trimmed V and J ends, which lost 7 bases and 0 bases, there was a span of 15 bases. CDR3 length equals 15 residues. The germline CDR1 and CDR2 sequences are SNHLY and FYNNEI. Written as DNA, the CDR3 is TGTGCCAGCACACAGGGTTGGAGGATGAACACTGAAGCTTTCTTT. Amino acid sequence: CASTQGWRMNTEAFF.

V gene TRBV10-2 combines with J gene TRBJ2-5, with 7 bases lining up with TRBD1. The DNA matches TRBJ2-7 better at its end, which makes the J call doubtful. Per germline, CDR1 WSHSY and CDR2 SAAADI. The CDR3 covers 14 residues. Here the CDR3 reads CASGKTGQSYEQYF. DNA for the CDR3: TGCGCCAGCGGAAAGACGGGACAGTCCTACGAGCAGTACTTC.

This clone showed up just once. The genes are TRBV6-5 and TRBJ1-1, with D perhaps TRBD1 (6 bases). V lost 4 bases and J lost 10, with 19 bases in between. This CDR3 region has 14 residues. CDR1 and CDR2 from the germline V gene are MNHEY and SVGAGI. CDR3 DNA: TGTGCCAGCAGTTCCGGGACACTTGGGGGGGGAGCTTTCTTT. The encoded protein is CASSSGTLGGGAFF.

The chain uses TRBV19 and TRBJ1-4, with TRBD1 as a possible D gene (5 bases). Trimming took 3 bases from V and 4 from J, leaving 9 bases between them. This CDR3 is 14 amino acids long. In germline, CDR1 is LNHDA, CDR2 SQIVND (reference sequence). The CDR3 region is CASSIPRDNEKLFF. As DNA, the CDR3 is TGTGCCAGTAGTATCCCCAGGGATAATGAAAAACTGTTTTTT. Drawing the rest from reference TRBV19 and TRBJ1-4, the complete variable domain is DGGITQSPKYLFRKEGQNVTLSCEQNLNHDAMYWYRQDPGQGLRLIYYSQIVNDFQKGDIAEGYSVSREKKESFPLTVTSAQKNPTAFYLCASSIPRDNEKLFFGSGTQLSVL.

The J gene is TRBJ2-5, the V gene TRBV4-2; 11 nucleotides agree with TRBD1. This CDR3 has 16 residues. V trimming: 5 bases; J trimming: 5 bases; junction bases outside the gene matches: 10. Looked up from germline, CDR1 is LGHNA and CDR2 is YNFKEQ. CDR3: CASSTRTGGSRETQYF. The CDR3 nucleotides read TGTGCCAGCAGCACCCGGACAGGGGGCTCCCGGGAGACCCAGTACTTC.

The CDR3 loop reads CASSGGLDGTGELFF. The CDR3 DNA reads TGCGCCAGCAGCGGGGGACTAGACGGGACCGGGGAGCTGTTTTTT. The rearrangement uses TRBV5-1 and TRBJ2-2; 8 bases align to TRBD2. The J segment lost 5 bases and the V segment lost 4 bases, leaving 7 bases of the junction unmatched. CDR1 and CDR2 (germline): SGHRS, YFSETQ. This CDR3 comprises 15 residues.

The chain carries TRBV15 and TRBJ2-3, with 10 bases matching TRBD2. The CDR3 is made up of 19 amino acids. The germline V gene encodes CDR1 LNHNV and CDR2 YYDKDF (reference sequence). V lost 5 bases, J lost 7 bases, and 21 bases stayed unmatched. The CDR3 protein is CATSPGAGTSGALGYTQYF. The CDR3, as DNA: TGTGCCACCAGCCCTGGCGCCGGTACTAGCGGGGCCCTTGGATATACGCAGTATTTT.

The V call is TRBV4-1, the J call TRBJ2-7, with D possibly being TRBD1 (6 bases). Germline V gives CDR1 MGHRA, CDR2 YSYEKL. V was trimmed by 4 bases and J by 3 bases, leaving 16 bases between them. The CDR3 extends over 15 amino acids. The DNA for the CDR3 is TGCGCCAGCAGCCCAAAGGGCGGACAGCTCTACGAGCAGTACTTC. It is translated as CASSPKGGQLYEQYF.

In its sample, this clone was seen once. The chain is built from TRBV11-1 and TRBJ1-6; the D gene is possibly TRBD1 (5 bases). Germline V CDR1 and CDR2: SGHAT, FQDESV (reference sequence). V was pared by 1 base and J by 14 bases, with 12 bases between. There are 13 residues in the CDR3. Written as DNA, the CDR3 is TGTGCCAGCAGCTTAGGCGACCACAGGTCCCTCCACTTT. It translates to CASSLGDHRSLHF.

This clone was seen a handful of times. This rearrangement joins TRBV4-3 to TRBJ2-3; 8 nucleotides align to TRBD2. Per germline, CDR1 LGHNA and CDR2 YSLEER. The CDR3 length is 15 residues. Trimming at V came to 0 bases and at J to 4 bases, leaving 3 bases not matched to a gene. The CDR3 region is CASSQDGREADTQYF. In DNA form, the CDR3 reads TGCGCCAGCAGCCAAGATGGGCGGGAGGCAGATACGCAGTATTTT.

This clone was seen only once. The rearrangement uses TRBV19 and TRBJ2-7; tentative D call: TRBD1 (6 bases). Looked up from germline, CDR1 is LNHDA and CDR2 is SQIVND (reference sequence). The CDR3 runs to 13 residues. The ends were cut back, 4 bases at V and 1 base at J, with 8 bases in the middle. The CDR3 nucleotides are TGTGCCAGTAGTAGGGACACATCCTACGAGCAGTACTTC. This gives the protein CASSRDTSYEQYF.

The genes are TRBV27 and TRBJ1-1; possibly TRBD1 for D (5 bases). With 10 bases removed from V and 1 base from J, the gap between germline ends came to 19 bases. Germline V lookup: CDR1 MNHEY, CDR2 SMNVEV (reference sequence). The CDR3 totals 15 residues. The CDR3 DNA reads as TGTGCCACTTCCTCGGGGGGGACGGGGAACACTGAAGCTTTCTTT. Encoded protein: CATSSGGTGNTEAFF.

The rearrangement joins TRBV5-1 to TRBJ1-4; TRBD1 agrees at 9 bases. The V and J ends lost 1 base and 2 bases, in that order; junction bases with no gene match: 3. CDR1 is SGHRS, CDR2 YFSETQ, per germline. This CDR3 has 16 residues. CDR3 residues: CASSLWDRATNEKLFF. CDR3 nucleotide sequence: TGCGCCAGCAGCTTGTGGGACAGGGCCACTAATGAAAAACTGTTTTTT.

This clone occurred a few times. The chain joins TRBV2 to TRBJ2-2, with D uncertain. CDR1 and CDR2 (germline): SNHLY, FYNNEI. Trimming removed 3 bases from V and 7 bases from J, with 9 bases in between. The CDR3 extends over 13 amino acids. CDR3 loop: CASSDPPGGELFF. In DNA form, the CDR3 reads TGTGCCAGCAGTGACCCCCCCGGCGGGGAGCTGTTTTTT.

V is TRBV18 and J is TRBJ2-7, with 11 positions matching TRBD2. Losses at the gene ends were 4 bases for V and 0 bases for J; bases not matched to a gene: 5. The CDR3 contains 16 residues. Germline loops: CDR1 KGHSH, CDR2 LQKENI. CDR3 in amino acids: CASSLLTSGSSYEQYF. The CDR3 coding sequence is TGTGCCAGCTCACTATTAACTAGCGGGAGCTCCTACGAGCAGTACTTC. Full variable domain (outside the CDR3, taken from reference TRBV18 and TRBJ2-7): NAGVMQNPRHLVRRRGQEARLRCSPMKGHSHVYWYRQLPEEGLKFMVYLQKENIIDESGMPKERFSAEFPKEGPSILRIQQVVRGDSAAYFCASSLLTSGSSYEQYFGPGTRLTVT.

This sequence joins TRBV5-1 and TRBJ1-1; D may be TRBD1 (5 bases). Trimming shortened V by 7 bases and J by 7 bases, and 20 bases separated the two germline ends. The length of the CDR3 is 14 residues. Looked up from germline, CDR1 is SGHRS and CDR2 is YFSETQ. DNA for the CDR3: TGCGCCAGCTCCAAAGGTGGGGGAGGGAATGAAGCTTTCTTT. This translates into CASSKGGGGNEAFF.

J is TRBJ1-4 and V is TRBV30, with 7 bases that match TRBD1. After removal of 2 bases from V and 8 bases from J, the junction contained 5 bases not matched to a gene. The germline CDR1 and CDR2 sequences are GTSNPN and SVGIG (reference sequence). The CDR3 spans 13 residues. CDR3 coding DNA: TGTGCCTGGAGTCTGACAGGGAAGGAAAAACTGTTTTTT. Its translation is CAWSLTGKEKLFF.

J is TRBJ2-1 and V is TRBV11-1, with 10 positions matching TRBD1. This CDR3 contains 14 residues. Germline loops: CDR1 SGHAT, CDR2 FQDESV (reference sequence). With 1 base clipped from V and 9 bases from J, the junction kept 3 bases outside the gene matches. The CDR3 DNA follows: TGTGCCAGCAGCTTAGGACAGGGGGCTGGTGAGCAGTTCTTC. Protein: CASSLGQGAGEQFF.

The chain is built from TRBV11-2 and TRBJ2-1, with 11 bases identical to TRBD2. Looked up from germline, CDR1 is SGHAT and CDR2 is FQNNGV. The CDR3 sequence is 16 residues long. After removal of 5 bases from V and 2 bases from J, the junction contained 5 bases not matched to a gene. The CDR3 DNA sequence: TGTGCCAGCAGCCCGTTAGCGGGAGGGCCCTACAATGAGCAGTTCTTC. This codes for CASSPLAGGPYNEQFF.

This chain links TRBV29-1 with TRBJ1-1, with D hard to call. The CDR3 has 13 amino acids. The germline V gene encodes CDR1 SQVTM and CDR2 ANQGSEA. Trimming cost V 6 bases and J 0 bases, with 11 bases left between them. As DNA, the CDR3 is TGCAGCGTCGAACACTTACTGAACACTGAAGCTTTCTTT. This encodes CSVEHLLNTEAFF.

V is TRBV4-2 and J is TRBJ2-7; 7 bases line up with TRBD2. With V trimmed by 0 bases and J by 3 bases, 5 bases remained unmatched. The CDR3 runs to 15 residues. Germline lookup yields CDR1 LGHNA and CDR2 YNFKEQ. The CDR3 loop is CASSQERGTNYEQYF. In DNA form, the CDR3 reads TGTGCCAGCAGCCAAGAACGGGGGACTAACTACGAGCAGTACTTC.

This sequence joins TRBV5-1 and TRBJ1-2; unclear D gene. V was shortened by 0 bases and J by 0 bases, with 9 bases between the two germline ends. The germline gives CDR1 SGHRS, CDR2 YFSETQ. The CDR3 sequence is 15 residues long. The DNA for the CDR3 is TGCGCCAGCAGCTTGGAAGCAGGATCTAACTATGGCTACACCTTC. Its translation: CASSLEAGSNYGYTF. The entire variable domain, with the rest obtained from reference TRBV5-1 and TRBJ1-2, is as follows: KAGVTQTPRYLIKTRGQQVTLSCSPISGHRSVSWYQQTPGQGLQFLFEYFSETQRNKGNFPGRFSGRQFSNSRSEMNVSTLELGDSALYLCASSLEAGSNYGYTFGSGTRLTVV.

Here the CDR3 reads CASGYYEGYNQPQHF. In DNA form, the CDR3 reads TGTGCTAGTGGTTACTACGAGGGCTACAATCAGCCCCAGCATTTT. The V and J genes are TRBV12-5 and TRBJ1-5; D unresolved. Germline CDR1 is LGHNT and CDR2 is FRNRAP. The V end was cut by 4 bases, the J end by 3 bases, with 13 bases between. The CDR3 extends over 15 amino acids.

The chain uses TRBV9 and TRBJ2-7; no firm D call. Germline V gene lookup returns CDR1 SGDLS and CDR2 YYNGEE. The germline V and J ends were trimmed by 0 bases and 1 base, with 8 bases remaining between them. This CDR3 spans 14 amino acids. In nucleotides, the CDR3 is TGTGCCAGCAGCGTAGGGGCCGGATCCTACGAGCAGTACTTC. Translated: CASSVGAGSYEQYF.

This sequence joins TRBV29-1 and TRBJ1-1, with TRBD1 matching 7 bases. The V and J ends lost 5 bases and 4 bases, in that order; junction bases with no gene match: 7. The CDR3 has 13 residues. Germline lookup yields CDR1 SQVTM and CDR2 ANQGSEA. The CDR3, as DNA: TGCAGCGTTCAAGGACAGGAGAGCACTGAAGCTTTCTTT. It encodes CSVQGQESTEAFF.

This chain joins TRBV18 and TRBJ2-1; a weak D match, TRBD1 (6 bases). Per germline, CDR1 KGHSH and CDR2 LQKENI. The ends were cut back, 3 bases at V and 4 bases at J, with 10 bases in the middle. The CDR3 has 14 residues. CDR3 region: CASSPSGVYNEQFF. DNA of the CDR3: TGTGCCAGCTCACCTTCAGGGGTGTACAATGAGCAGTTCTTC. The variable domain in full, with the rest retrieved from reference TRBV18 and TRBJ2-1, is NAGVMQNPRHLVRRRGQEARLRCSPMKGHSHVYWYRQLPEEGLKFMVYLQKENIIDESGMPKERFSAEFPKEGPSILRIQQVVRGDSAAYFCASSPSGVYNEQFFGPGTRLTVL.

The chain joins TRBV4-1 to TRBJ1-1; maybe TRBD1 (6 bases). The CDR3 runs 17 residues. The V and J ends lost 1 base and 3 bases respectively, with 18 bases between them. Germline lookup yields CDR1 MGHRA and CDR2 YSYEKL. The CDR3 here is CASSQVVGGGWHTEAFF. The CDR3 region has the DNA TGCGCCAGCAGCCAAGTAGTCGGTGGGGGCTGGCACACTGAAGCTTTCTTT.

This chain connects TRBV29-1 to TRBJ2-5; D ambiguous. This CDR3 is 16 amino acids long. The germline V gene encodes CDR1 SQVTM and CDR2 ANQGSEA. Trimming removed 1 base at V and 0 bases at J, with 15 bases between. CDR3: CSVEGYIASHQETQYF. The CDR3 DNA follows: TGCAGCGTTGAAGGTTATATAGCTTCCCACCAAGAGACCCAGTACTTC.

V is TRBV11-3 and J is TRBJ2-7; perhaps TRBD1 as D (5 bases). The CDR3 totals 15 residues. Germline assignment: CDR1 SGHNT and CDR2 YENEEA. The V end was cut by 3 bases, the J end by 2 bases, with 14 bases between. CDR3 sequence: CASSFDSTPTYEQYF. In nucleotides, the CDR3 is TGTGCCAGCAGCTTCGACAGCACGCCGACCTACGAGCAGTACTTC.